This T cell receptor (beta chain) was documented in a study of post-analysis software for immune sequencing data. Study overall: Several disease courses (relapsing-remitting, secondary progressive and progressive-relapsing) of multiple sclerosis were included. Findings and caveats of the study: People with multiple sclerosis had a significantly lower normalized Chao1 diversity than controls did. The five TRBV segments detected at higher frequency in patients than in controls included TRBV5-6, TRBV5-1 and TRBV20-1.

A note on this clonotype: Its antigen is undetermined.

The library was made from cDNA and included unique molecular identifiers. Via MiXCR, TCRdb re-called the PCR reads, giving one row per CDR3 protein. The sample lists about 620,000 distinct CDR3 sequences; 40% to 50% were seen once. Per germline, CDR1 MDHEN and CDR2 SYDVKM. This CDR3 is built from 15 residues. The V and J ends lost 5 bases and 5 bases respectively, with 15 bases between them. This sequence joins TRBV28 and TRBJ2-2; tentatively, D is TRBD1 (5 bases). This TCR was recovered from a girl aged 10-17 years with multiple sclerosis. Sequenced sample: blood. The CDR3 nucleotides read TGTGCCAGCAGTCTACCAGCAGGGCAGACCGGGGAGCTGTTTTTT. This sequence encodes CASSLPAGQTGELFF.